This T cell receptor (beta chain) was identified during a study of blood T cell repertoires in COVID-19. Overall study context: In each case, the material was cDNA or gDNA derived from T cells, B-cell-depleted T cells, or PBMCs.

Per germline, CDR1 MDHEN and CDR2 SYDVKM. V dropped 5 bases and J dropped 6 bases, with 11 bases sitting between them. The CDR3 runs 12 residues. Followed over time, Seattle patients had been enrolled while infection was active. Authors' methods: Researchers report that nucleated cell counts were estimated from reference gene primer amplification. Profiled with immunoSEQ multiplex PCR; TCRdb holds only in-frame clones, not every one. V and J calls and clone size come straight from that table; D and trimming were deduced from the DNA. This table has roughly 190,000 clones, about four fifths appearing once.

This chain uses TRBV28 with TRBJ2-7; no reliable D call. This clonotype was sampled from a woman aged 40 to 50 with COVID-19, enrolled during active disease. Sequenced input: peripheral blood. The CDR3 nucleotides are TGTGCCAGCAGTCCTTCAGTACGCGAGCAGTACTTC. It codes for CASSPSVREQYF.